The 20 T cell receptor beta chains given below trace back to one sample, sequenced in a study of T cell repertoires in cytomegalovirus infection. TCRdb reprocessed the reads with MiXCR, giving one entry per CDR3 protein. The sample contains approximately 500,000 distinct CDR3 sequences, around 10% of which appear only once. Sequenced sample: PBMCs. All receptors derive from a human donor in good health (CMV status not recorded). Some clones in this sample may be carry-over from other donors' samples.

The CDR3, as DNA: TGTGCCAGCAGTTTATCTGGGACTAATGAGCAGTTCTTC. Its protein product is CASSLSGTNEQFF. This chain connects TRBV12-3 or TRBV12-4 to TRBJ2-1; weak D call: TRBD2 (6 bases). The CDR3 spans 13 residues. Trimming left V 2 bases short and J 7 bases short, with 9 bases between.

This clonotype was detected only a few times. The CDR3 DNA reads TGTGCCAGCAGCCCCCCGGAAAGCTCCTACAATGAGCAGTTCTTC. As protein: CASSPPESSYNEQFF. This rearrangement joins TRBV5-4 to TRBJ2-1; D is unresolved. Per the germline V gene, CDR1 is SGHNT and CDR2 is YYREEE (reference sequence). This CDR3 has 15 residues. Trimming cost V 4 bases and J 0 bases, with 11 bases left between them.

The J gene is TRBJ2-3, the V gene TRBV6-6; TRBD2 aligns across 8 bases. J was trimmed by 5 bases and V by 8 bases; bases with no gene match: 9. CDR3 length equals 14 residues. Germline CDR1 is MNHNY and CDR2 is SVGAGI (reference sequence). The chain's CDR3 is CASGAAGGGDTQYF. The CDR3 bases are TGTGCCAGCGGGGCGGCGGGAGGAGGAGATACGCAGTATTTT.

The CDR3 DNA sequence: TGTGCCAGCAGCCAAGATCGGGGAGCGGCCCAGTACTTC. This sequence encodes CASSQDRGAAQYF. The rearrangement joins TRBV3-1 to TRBJ2-5, with D possibly matching TRBD2 (5 bases). V was clipped by 0 bases and J by 9 bases, with 11 bases between them. Germline CDR1 reads LGHDT; CDR2 reads YNNKEL (reference sequence). The CDR3 runs to 13 residues.

As to this clonotype: A much larger clone lies a single base off, so this may be a read error. The chain employs TRBV7-6 and TRBJ2-5, with 8 bases that match TRBD1. There are 16 residues in the CDR3. Germline loops: CDR1 SGHVS, CDR2 FNYEAQ. V was pared by 1 base and J by 6 bases, with 10 bases of the junction left unmatched. The CDR3 DNA sequence: TGTGCCAGCAGCTTAGGAGCGGCAGGGGGCTTAAAGACCCAGTACTTC. Translating gives CASSLGAAGGLKTQYF. Looking up the rest from reference TRBV7-6 and TRBJ2-5 gives the full variable domain: GAGVSQSPRYKVTKRGQDVALRCDPISGHVSLYWYRQALGQGPEFLTYFNYEAQQDKSGLPNDRFSAERPEGSISTLTIQRTEQRDSAMYRCASSLGAAGGLKTQYFGPGTRLLVL.

This clonotype came up many times. V and J are TRBV6-5 and TRBJ1-5; 7 bases fit TRBD1. Germline V CDR1 and CDR2: MNHEY, SVGAGI. The V and J ends lost 6 bases and 4 bases, in that order; junction bases with no gene match: 6. The length of the CDR3 is 14 residues. In DNA form, the CDR3 reads TGTGCCAGCAGGGTGACAGGGACTAATCAGCCCCAGCATTTT. This translates into CASRVTGTNQPQHF.

This clonotype has a count of ten or more. This rearrangement joins TRBV14 to TRBJ1-2, with D possibly matching TRBD1 (6 bases). The V and J ends lost 2 bases and 3 bases respectively, with 13 bases between them. The CDR3 spans 15 residues. Germline V gives CDR1 SGHDN, CDR2 FVKESK. The CDR3 DNA follows: TGTGCCAGCAGCCAACCCGGACAGTCTTACTATGGCTACACCTTC. Translation: CASSQPGQSYYGYTF.

The CDR3 reads CASSPPGLGNYEQYF. As DNA, the CDR3 is TGTGCCAGCAGCCCCCCGGGACTGGGTAACTACGAGCAGTACTTC. V and J are TRBV13 and TRBJ2-7; D might be TRBD2 (6 bases). Trimming left V 5 bases short and J 3 bases short, with 17 bases between. Looked up from germline, CDR1 is PRHDT and CDR2 is FYEKMQ (reference sequence). The CDR3 consists of 15 residues.

This clonotype was counted a few times. The chain combines TRBV12-3 or TRBV12-4 with TRBJ2-7; 13 bases fit TRBD2. The trim removed 8 bases at V and 5 bases at J, leaving 6 bases unmatched. This CDR3 spans 14 amino acids. The CDR3 nucleotides read TGTGCCAGCGGAGGGGGACTAGCGGGGCACGAGCAGTACTTC. Translated, it gives CASGGGLAGHEQYF.

The table lists this clonotype with many counts. The chain carries TRBV12-3 or TRBV12-4 and TRBJ2-1; 10 nucleotides match TRBD1. V lost 5 bases to trimming and J lost 10 bases; unmatched junction nucleotides: 8. The CDR3 sequence is 14 residues long. CDR3 sequence reads: CASSPRQGADEQFF. The CDR3 nucleotides read TGTGCCAGCAGTCCTCGACAGGGGGCCGACGAGCAGTTCTTC.

This clonotype was detected only a few times. The rearrangement joins TRBV2 to TRBJ1-5; 10 positions agree with TRBD1. V shed 3 bases and J 0 bases; nucleotides not matched to a gene: 2. Germline CDR1 and CDR2: SNHLY and FYNNEI. This CDR3 region has 16 residues. The CDR3 spells CASSEDRGASNQPQHF. Written as DNA, the CDR3 is TGTGCCAGCAGTGAGGACAGGGGGGCTAGCAATCAGCCCCAGCATTTT.

This clonotype was recorded at least ten times. The genes are TRBV6-1 and TRBJ1-6, with 8 bases lining up with TRBD1. This CDR3 contains 14 residues. V dropped 5 bases and J dropped 9; count of bases not matched to a gene: 6. Germline CDR1 reads MNHNS; CDR2 reads SASEGT. The CDR3 loop is CASSPQGAGSPLHF. CDR3 in DNA: TGTGCCAGCAGTCCCCAGGGGGCAGGTTCACCCCTCCACTTT.

The rearrangement joins TRBV20-1 to TRBJ2-1, with 7 bases fitting TRBD2. V dropped 3 bases and J dropped 8; count of bases not matched to a gene: 16. The CDR3 has 16 amino acids. Germline CDR1 and CDR2: DFQATT and SNEGSKA (reference sequence). CDR3 sequence (DNA): TGCAGTGCTAGGGAGGCTAGCGGAACCGTAGGCGATGAGCAGTTCTTC. Residues: CSAREASGTVGDEQFF.

Points on this clonotype: Here the CDR3 omits its conserved ending phenylalanine or tryptophan, so a read error is the likely source. The chain uses TRBV29-1 and TRBJ1-1, with D maybe TRBD1 (5 bases). CDR3 size: 14 residues. With 2 bases removed from V and 2 bases from J, the gap between germline ends came to 12 bases. CDR1 SQVTM and CDR2 ANQGSEA come from the germline V gene. The CDR3 DNA reads TGCAGCGTTGAACGGACACTCTCAAACACTGAAGCTTTCTCT. Translation: CSVERTLSNTEAFS.

On this clonotype: With a much larger clone just one base away, this may be a read error. The chain couples TRBV5-1 to TRBJ1-5; tentative D call: TRBD1 (5 bases). V dropped 2 bases and J dropped 5 bases, with 14 bases sitting between them. The length of the CDR3 is 15 residues. Germline lookup yields CDR1 SGHRS and CDR2 YFSETQ. As DNA, the CDR3 is TGCGCCAGCAGCTTCGGGACGGAAGGCGATCAGCCCCAGCATTTT. Encoded protein: CASSFGTEGDQPQHF.

This clonotype was seen a few times. V and J are TRBV7-6 and TRBJ2-7; 13 nucleotides match TRBD2. Germline loops: CDR1 SGHVS, CDR2 FNYEAQ. The CDR3 loop spans 20 amino acids. Unmatched junction bases numbered 17, after V lost 4 bases and J lost 2 bases. CDR3 loop: CASSSFEAGTSGVHPYEQYF. In nucleotides, the CDR3 is TGTGCCAGCAGCTCTTTTGAGGCAGGGACTAGCGGGGTTCATCCCTACGAGCAGTACTTC.

This clonotype was seen repeatedly, ten times or more. This sequence joins TRBV7-2 and TRBJ2-1; D remains unclear. The CDR3 totals 13 residues. Germline V CDR1 and CDR2: SGHTA, FQGNSA. Trimming cost V 1 base and J 9 bases, with 10 bases left between them. This chain's CDR3 is CASSLVSLGEQFF. The CDR3 nucleotides are TGTGCCAGCAGCTTAGTTTCCCTCGGTGAGCAGTTCTTC.

This clonotype was seen at least ten times. The chain links TRBV7-3 to TRBJ2-2; TRBD2 aligns across 8 bases. Unmatched junction bases numbered 13, after V lost 3 bases and J lost 4 bases. CDR1 SGHTA and CDR2 FQGTGA come from the germline V gene. This CDR3 comprises 18 residues. The CDR3 spells CASSLTGSGAWGTGELFF. CDR3 in DNA: TGTGCCAGCAGCTTGACGGGTAGCGGGGCTTGGGGCACCGGGGAGCTGTTTTTT.

This clonotype turned up a few times. This chain connects TRBV15 to TRBJ2-1; no firm D call. This CDR3 contains 14 residues. CDR1 is LNHNV and CDR2 is YYDKDF in the germline V gene (reference sequence). Trimming took 1 base from V and 6 from J, leaving 10 bases between them. The CDR3 DNA sequence: TGTGCCACCAGCAGAGGAACGAGCCTCAATGAGCAGTTCTTC. It specifies CATSRGTSLNEQFF.

This clonotype was picked up many times. The rearrangement links TRBV28 to TRBJ1-1; D unresolved. Germline V gene sequence: CDR1 MDHEN, CDR2 SYDVKM. V lost 7 bases and J lost 1, with 10 bases in between. The CDR3 has 13 residues. As DNA, the CDR3 is TGTGCCAGCACTCTAGGACCGAACACTGAAGCTTTCTTT. This codes for CASTLGPNTEAFF.